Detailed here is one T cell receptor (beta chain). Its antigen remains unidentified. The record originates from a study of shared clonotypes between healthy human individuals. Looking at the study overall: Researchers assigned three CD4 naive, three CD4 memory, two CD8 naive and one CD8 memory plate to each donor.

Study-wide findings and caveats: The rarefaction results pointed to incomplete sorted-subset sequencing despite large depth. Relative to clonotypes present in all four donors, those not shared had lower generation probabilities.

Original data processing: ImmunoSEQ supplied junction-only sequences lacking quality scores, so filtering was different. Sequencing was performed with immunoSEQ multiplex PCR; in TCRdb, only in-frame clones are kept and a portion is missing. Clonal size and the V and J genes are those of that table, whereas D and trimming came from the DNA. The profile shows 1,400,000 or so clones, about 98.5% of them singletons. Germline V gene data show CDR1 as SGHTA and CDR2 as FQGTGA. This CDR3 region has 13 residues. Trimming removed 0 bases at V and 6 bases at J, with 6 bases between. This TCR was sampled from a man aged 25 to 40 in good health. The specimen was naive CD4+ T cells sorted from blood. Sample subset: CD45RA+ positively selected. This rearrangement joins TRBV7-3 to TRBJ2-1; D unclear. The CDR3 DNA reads TGTGCCAGCAGCTTAACATACACCAATGAGCAGTTCTTC. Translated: CASSLTYTNEQFF.